A selection of T cell receptor beta chains follows, all from one sample in a study of T cells in Graves' hyperthyroidism and ophthalmopathy. TCRdb processed the multiplex PCR reads anew with MiXCR; each CDR3 protein has one entry. Counted here are fewer than 650,000 distinct CDR3 sequences, 14% occurring once; the ten biggest clones make up about 15%. Sequencing input: blood. The receptors were gathered from a woman aged 40 to 50 with Graves' hyperthyroidism. CDR3s include the opening cysteine and the closing phenylalanine or tryptophan. Fields, in order: V gene, clone size, D gene, J gene, CDR3 protein, CDR3 DNA. The D gene is left open where the match is weak. Expanded clones get a size class; other rows say once, few or many, or leave the size out.

V: TRBV12-3/TRBV12-4; size: many; D: TRBD2; J: TRBJ2-7; CDR3: CASSLGRELGEQYF; DNA: TGTGCCAGCAGTTTAGGGCGGGAGCTTGGGGAGCAGTACTTC
V: TRBV5-1; size: many; D: NA; J: TRBJ2-2; CDR3: CASSLGGATGELFF; DNA: TGCGCCAGCAGCTTGGGAGGTGCCACCGGGGAGCTGTTTTTT
V: TRBV14; size: NA; D: NA; J: TRBJ1-1; CDR3: CASSQVLAAGAFF; DNA: TGTGCCAGCAGCCAGGTCCTCGCGGCGGGAGCTTTCTTT
V: TRBV25-1; size: few; D: NA; J: TRBJ1-1; CDR3: CASSDPRQANTEAFF; DNA: TGTGCCAGCAGTGACCCCCGCCAGGCGAACACTGAAGCTTTCTTT
V: TRBV6-1; size: many; D: NA; J: TRBJ2-7; CDR3: CASPDAMRPYEQYF; DNA: TGTGCCAGCCCAGACGCAATGCGCCCCTACGAGCAGTACTTC
V: TRBV6-2/TRBV6-3; size: NA; D: NA; J: TRBJ1-1; CDR3: CASSYSRQGGTEAFF; DNA: TGTGCCAGCAGTTACTCTCGGCAGGGAGGGACTGAAGCTTTCTTT
V: TRBV7-2; size: NA; D: TRBD1; J: TRBJ2-2; CDR3: CASSSGTASNTGELFF; DNA: TGTGCCAGCAGCTCCGGGACAGCTTCGAACACCGGGGAGCTGTTTTTT
V: TRBV6-1; size: NA; D: NA; J: TRBJ1-2; CDR3: CASSKDILNYGYTF; DNA: TGTGCCAGCAGCAAAGACATACTTAACTATGGCTACACCTTC
V: TRBV13; size: many; D: NA; J: TRBJ2-2; CDR3: CASSLETGELFF; DNA: TGTGCCAGCAGCTTAGAAACCGGGGAGCTGTTTTTT
V: TRBV30; size: many; D: TRBD1; J: TRBJ1-6; CDR3: CAWQFLSRRQGNSPLHF; DNA: TGTGCCTGGCAATTTTTGTCCCGGAGACAGGGGAATTCACCCCTCCACTTT
V: TRBV18; size: many; D: TRBD2; J: TRBJ2-5; CDR3: CASSPPGLAPETQYF; DNA: TGTGCCAGCTCACCGCCGGGACTAGCTCCTGAGACCCAGTACTTC
V: TRBV7-8; size: many; D: TRBD2; J: TRBJ2-1; CDR3: CASRGTSGRWNEQFF; DNA: TGTGCCAGCAGGGGGACTAGCGGGAGGTGGAATGAGCAGTTCTTC
V: TRBV7-6; size: NA; D: TRBD1; J: TRBJ1-2; CDR3: CASSSSGGDGYTF; DNA: TGTGCCAGCAGCTCCTCAGGGGGCGACGGCTACACCTTC
V: TRBV3-1; size: many; D: NA; J: TRBJ1-1; CDR3: CASSQDYYTEAFF; DNA: TGTGCCAGCAGCCAAGATTACTACACTGAAGCTTTCTTT
V: TRBV6-1; size: many; D: NA; J: TRBJ1-2; CDR3: CASRRAGAPTQGYTF; DNA: TGTGCCAGCAGGAGAGCCGGCGCCCCCACACAAGGCTACACCTTC
V: TRBV6-1; size: many; D: NA; J: TRBJ2-7; CDR3: CASTPPGSYEQYF; DNA: TGTGCCAGCACCCCGCCGGGCTCCTACGAGCAGTACTTC
V: TRBV7-9; size: NA; D: NA; J: TRBJ2-3; CDR3: CASSFPLTAGTDTQYF; DNA: TGTGCCAGCAGCTTCCCCTTGACGGCGGGCACAGATACGCAGTATTTT
V: TRBV3-1; size: many; D: TRBD2; J: TRBJ2-3; CDR3: CASSQGSSGRTDTQYF; DNA: TGTGCCAGCAGCCAAGGGTCTAGCGGTCGCACAGATACGCAGTATTTT
V: TRBV15; size: many; D: TRBD1; J: TRBJ2-7; CDR3: CATSVRDREDEQYF; DNA: TGTGCCACCAGCGTCCGGGACAGGGAAGACGAGCAGTACTTC
V: TRBV12-3/TRBV12-4; size: many; D: NA; J: TRBJ1-1; CDR3: CASSSAAAEAFF; DNA: TGTGCCAGCAGTTCCGCTGCGGCGGAAGCTTTCTTT
V: TRBV11-2; size: NA; D: NA; J: TRBJ2-7; CDR3: CASSLITGNSYEQYF; DNA: TGTGCCAGCAGCTTAATCACCGGGAACTCCTACGAGCAGTACTTC
V: TRBV6-2/TRBV6-3; size: NA; D: NA; J: TRBJ1-2; CDR3: CASTGQTYGYTF; DNA: TGTGCCAGCACTGGACAGACCTATGGCTACACCTTC
V: TRBV20-1; size: few; D: NA; J: TRBJ2-2; CDR3: CSASDSPGELFF; DNA: TGCAGTGCTAGTGACAGCCCCGGGGAGCTGTTTTTT
V: TRBV4-1; size: few; D: NA; J: TRBJ2-1; CDR3: CASSQGWEANEQFF; DNA: TGCGCCAGCAGCCAGGGTTGGGAGGCCAATGAGCAGTTCTTC
V: TRBV12-3/TRBV12-4; size: NA; D: TRBD2; J: TRBJ2-5; CDR3: CASSSRRELQETQYF; DNA: TGTGCCAGCAGTTCGCGGCGGGAGCTCCAAGAGACCCAGTACTTC
V: TRBV7-9; size: many; D: NA; J: TRBJ1-1; CDR3: CASSLTGGLNTEAFF; DNA: TGTGCCAGCAGCTTAACCGGGGGGCTGAACACTGAAGCTTTCTTT
V: TRBV7-9; size: NA; D: TRBD1; J: TRBJ2-1; CDR3: CASSPTGSRGNEQFF; DNA: TGTGCCAGCAGCCCGACAGGGTCAAGGGGCAATGAGCAGTTCTTC
V: TRBV6-5; size: many; D: NA; J: TRBJ1-1; CDR3: CASSYSSKGLNTEAFF; DNA: TGTGCCAGCAGTTACTCGAGTAAAGGTCTGAACACTGAAGCTTTCTTT
V: TRBV20-1; size: few; D: NA; J: TRBJ2-1; CDR3: CSASADYNEQSF; DNA: TGCAGTGCTAGCGCGGACTACAATGAGCAGTCCTTC